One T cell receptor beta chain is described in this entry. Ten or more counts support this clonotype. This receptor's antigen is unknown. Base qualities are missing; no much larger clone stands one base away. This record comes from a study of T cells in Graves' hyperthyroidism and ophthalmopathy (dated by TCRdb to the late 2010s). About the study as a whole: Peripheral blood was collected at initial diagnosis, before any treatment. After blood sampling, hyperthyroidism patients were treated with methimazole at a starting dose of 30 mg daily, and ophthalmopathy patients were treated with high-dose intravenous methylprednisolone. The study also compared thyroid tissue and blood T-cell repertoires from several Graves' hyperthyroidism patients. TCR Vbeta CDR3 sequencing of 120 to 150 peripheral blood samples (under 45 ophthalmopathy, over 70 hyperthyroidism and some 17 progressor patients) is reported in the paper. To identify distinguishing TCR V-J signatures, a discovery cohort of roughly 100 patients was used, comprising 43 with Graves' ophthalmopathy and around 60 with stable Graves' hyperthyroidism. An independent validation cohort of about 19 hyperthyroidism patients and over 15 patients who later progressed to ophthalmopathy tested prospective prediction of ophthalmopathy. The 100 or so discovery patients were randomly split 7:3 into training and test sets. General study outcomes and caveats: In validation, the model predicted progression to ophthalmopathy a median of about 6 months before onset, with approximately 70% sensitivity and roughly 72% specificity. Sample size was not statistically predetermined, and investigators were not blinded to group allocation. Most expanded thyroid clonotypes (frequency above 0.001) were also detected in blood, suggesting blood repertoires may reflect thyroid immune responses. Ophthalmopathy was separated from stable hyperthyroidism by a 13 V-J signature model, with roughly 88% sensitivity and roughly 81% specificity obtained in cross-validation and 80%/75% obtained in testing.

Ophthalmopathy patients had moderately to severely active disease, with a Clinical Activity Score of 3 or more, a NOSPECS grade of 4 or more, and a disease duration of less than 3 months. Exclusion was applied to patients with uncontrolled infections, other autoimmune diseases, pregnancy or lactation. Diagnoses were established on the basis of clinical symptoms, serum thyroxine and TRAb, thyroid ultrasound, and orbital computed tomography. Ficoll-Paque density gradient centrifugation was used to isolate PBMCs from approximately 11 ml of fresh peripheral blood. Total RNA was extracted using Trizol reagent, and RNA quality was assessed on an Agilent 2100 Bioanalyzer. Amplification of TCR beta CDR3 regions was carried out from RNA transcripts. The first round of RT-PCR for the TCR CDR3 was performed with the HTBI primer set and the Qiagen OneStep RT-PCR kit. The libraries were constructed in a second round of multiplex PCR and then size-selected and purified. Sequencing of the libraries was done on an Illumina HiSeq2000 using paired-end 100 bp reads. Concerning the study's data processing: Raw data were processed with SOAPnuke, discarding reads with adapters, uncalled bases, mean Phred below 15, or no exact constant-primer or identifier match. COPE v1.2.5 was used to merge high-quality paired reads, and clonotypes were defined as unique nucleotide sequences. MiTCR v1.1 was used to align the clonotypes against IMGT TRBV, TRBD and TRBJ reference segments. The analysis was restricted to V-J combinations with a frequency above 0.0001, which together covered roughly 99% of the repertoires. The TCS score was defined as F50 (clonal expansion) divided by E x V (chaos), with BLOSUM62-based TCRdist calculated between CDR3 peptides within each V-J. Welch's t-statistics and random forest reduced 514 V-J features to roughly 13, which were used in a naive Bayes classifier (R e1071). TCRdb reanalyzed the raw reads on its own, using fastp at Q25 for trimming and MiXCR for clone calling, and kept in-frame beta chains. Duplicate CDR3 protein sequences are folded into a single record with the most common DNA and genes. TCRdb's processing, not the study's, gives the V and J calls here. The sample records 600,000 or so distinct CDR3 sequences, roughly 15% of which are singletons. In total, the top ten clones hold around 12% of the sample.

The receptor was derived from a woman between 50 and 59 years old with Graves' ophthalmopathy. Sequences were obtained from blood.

The CDR3 amino acid sequence is: CASRLDTGISNQPQHF. Read as DNA, the sequence is TGTGCCAGCAGGCTGGATACCGGGATATCCAATCAGCCCCAGCATTTT. Here the chain combines TRBV6-1 and TRBJ1-5; no confident D gene assignment can be made. V drops 6 bases and J drops 3 bases, leaving 18 bases in between. Measured from the cysteine to the phenylalanine, the CDR3 is 16 residues long. The read is trimmed to its CDR3 DNA, 48 bases read in frame from base 1. The germline V gene gives CDR1 as MNHNS and CDR2 as SASEGT.